These T cell receptor beta chains were read from a single sample in a study of vaccination and CD4 T cells after COVID-19. TCRdb redid the calling of the PCR reads with MiXCR, one entry per CDR3 protein. The sample shows fewer than 15,000 distinct CDR3 sequences, around 62% of them seen only once. No cognate antigen is known for these TCRs. Material: CD4+ T cells from blood, cultured in vitro. Receptors originate from a human donor who had recovered from COVID-19. Each CDR3 is given with its conserved first and last residue. D genes are given only for firm matches. Clone size is given for some rows only: seen once, a few or many times, or a class if the clone is expanded.

TRBV11-2	TRBD2	few	TRBJ2-5	CASSPGLAGTRAQYF	TGTGCCAGCAGCCCGGGACTAGCGGGGACCAGGGCCCAGTACTTC
TRBV7-9	TRBD1	NA	TRBJ2-5	CASSGWGQGAYQETQYF	TGTGCCAGCAGCGGGTGGGGACAGGGGGCCTACCAAGAGACCCAGTACTTC
TRBV21-1	NA	NA	TRBJ1-3	CASSLRQGASGLGLNTIYF	TGTGCCAGCAGCTTACGACAGGGGGCGAGTGGCTTAGGGTTAAACACCATATATTTT
TRBV20-1	NA	few	TRBJ1-1	CSASSLQELNTEAFF	TGCAGTGCTAGTAGTTTGCAAGAGTTGAACACTGAAGCTTTCTTT
TRBV18	NA	NA	TRBJ2-7	CASSPNWGTSSYEQYF	TGTGCCAGCTCACCAAATTGGGGGACGAGCTCCTACGAGCAGTACTTC
TRBV5-4	NA	NA	TRBJ1-1	CASRPIPSRDIGAFF	TGTGCCAGCAGGCCTATACCGTCCCGGGACATTGGAGCTTTCTTT
TRBV6-2/TRBV6-3	TRBD2	few	TRBJ2-7	CASRGWLAGVTYEQYF	TGTGCCAGCAGGGGGTGGCTAGCGGGAGTTACCTACGAGCAGTACTTC
TRBV7-9	NA	NA	TRBJ1-1	CASSLARFGQGSLRTEAFF	TGTGCCAGCAGCTTAGCGCGTTTCGGGCAGGGGAGTTTGAGGACTGAAGCTTTCTTT
TRBV7-9	TRBD1	few	TRBJ1-3	CASSFDRGRTGNTIYF	TGTGCCAGCAGCTTTGACAGGGGGCGAACTGGAAACACCATATATTTT
TRBV20-1	NA	few	TRBJ1-5	CSARQYNQPQHF	TGCAGTGCTAGACAGTACAATCAGCCCCAGCATTTT
TRBV28	NA	NA	TRBJ2-7	CASSLPGTGAYEQYF	TGTGCCAGCAGTTTACCAGGGACTGGGGCCTACGAGCAGTACTTC
TRBV15	NA	NA	TRBJ2-2	CATSRLAPGTGELFF	TGTGCCACCAGCAGGTTAGCACCGGGCACCGGGGAGCTGTTTTTT
TRBV28	NA	NA	TRBJ2-2	CASSLRGDGELFF	TGTGCCAGCAGTTTAAGGGGGGACGGGGAGCTGTTTTTT
TRBV20-1	TRBD1	NA	TRBJ2-3	CSAVDREGTQYF	TGCAGTGCTGTCGACAGGGAAGGTACGCAGTATTTT
TRBV28	NA	once	TRBJ2-1	CASISHNEQFF	TGTGCCAGCATCAGCCACAATGAGCAGTTCTTC
TRBV6-1	TRBD2	NA	TRBJ2-7	CASSRGTSGYEQYF	TGTGCCAGCAGCCGAGGCACTAGCGGGTACGAGCAGTACTTC
TRBV5-6	NA	NA	TRBJ1-5	CASFVWGGQPQHF	TGTGCCAGCTTCGTGTGGGGGGGACAGCCCCAGCATTTT
TRBV4-1	NA	NA	TRBJ2-7	CASSQDDSRLYEQYF	TGCGCCAGCAGCCAAGATGATTCGCGCTTGTACGAGCAGTACTTC
TRBV28	NA	NA	TRBJ1-5	CASSFMENSNQPQHF	TGTGCCAGCAGTTTTATGGAGAATAGCAATCAGCCCCAGCATTTT
TRBV24-1	TRBD2	few	TRBJ2-7	CATSKEGLALYEQYF	TGTGCCACCTCTAAAGAGGGACTAGCTCTCTACGAGCAGTACTTC
TRBV21-1	NA	NA	TRBJ2-7	CASRYRGQSYEQYF	TGTGCCAGCAGGTACAGGGGGCAAAGTTACGAGCAGTACTTC
TRBV19	NA	few	TRBJ2-1	CATTLGLGYNEQFF	TGTGCCACTACCTTGGGATTGGGGTACAATGAGCAGTTCTTC
TRBV28	TRBD2	NA	TRBJ2-2	CASSLTSGGSTGELFF	TGTGCCAGCAGCCTGACTAGCGGGGGATCAACCGGGGAGCTGTTTTTT
TRBV6-4	TRBD2	NA	TRBJ2-1	CAKIGTSGRSPQFF	TGTGCCAAGATAGGGACTAGCGGAAGGAGCCCGCAGTTCTTC
TRBV15	TRBD1	few	TRBJ2-7	CATSRATGGNEQYF	TGTGCCACCAGCAGAGCTACAGGGGGTAACGAGCAGTACTTC
TRBV4-2	NA	NA	TRBJ1-4	CASSQGRRGADATNEKLFF	TGTGCCAGCAGCCAAGGGAGACGGGGGGCCGATGCAACTAATGAAAAACTGTTTTTT
TRBV19	NA	NA	TRBJ1-5	CASSMSPGRGQPQHF	TGTGCCAGTAGTATGTCTCCGGGGCGGGGTCAGCCCCAGCATTTT
TRBV12-3/TRBV12-4	NA	NA	TRBJ1-5	CASSFSNQPQHF	TGTGCCAGCAGTTTTTCAAATCAGCCCCAGCATTTT
TRBV30	TRBD1	NA	TRBJ1-5	CAWRSTGGGQPQHF	TGTGCCTGGAGGTCCACAGGGGGTGGTCAGCCCCAGCATTTT
TRBV10-3	NA	NA	TRBJ1-6	CAIGRQENSPLHF	TGTGCCATCGGCAGACAGGAGAATTCACCCCTCCACTTT
TRBV20-1	NA	NA	TRBJ2-3	CSAPGYTDTQYF	TGCAGTGCGCCGGGGTACACAGATACGCAGTATTTT
TRBV15	NA	NA	TRBJ1-1	CATSRDLGGTEAFF	TGTGCCACCAGCAGGGATTTGGGGGGCACTGAAGCTTTCTTT
TRBV19	NA	NA	TRBJ1-2	CASSIEDTVRYGYTF	TGTGCCAGTAGTATAGAGGACACCGTAAGGTATGGCTACACCTTC
TRBV20-1	NA	NA	TRBJ2-1	CSASPAVSNEQFF	TGCAGTGCTTCTCCCGCAGTCTCGAATGAGCAGTTCTTC
TRBV6-5	NA	NA	TRBJ2-7	CASSSTSGDYEQYF	TGTGCCAGCAGTTCGACATCGGGAGACTACGAGCAGTACTTC
TRBV19	NA	NA	TRBJ1-1	CASSTRTAANTEAFF	TGTGCCAGTAGTACTCGGACAGCCGCTAACACTGAAGCTTTCTTT
TRBV6-4	TRBD2	NA	TRBJ2-5	CASSDSAGLAGYWTTETQYF	TGTGCCAGCAGTGACTCGGCCGGACTAGCGGGATACTGGACAACAGAGACCCAGTACTTC
TRBV2	NA	NA	TRBJ2-3	CASSEQGMDTQYF	TGTGCCAGCAGTGAACAGGGGATGGATACGCAGTATTTT